Below are 24 T cell receptor beta chains sequenced from a single sample in a study of vaccination and CD4 T cells after COVID-19. TCRdb ran MiXCR on the PCR reads and lists one entry per CDR3 protein. The sample yields approximately 21,000 distinct CDR3 sequences, under 60% seen once. The material was CD4+ T cells from blood, obtained before SARS-CoV-2 vaccination. Every receptor here comes from a human donor who had recovered from COVID-19.

As concerns this clonotype: The germline gene is not matched at one end of the junction; a read error may be the cause. This sequence joins TRBV20-1 and TRBJ2-3; no clear D gene. The length of the CDR3 is 16 residues. The germline CDR1 and CDR2 sequences are DFQATT and SNEGSKA (reference sequence). Here the CDR3 DNA reads TGCAGTGCTAGCCCTGGACGGCCCTCTTTCACAGATACGGAGTATTTT. This translates into CSASPGRPSFTDTEYF.

This chain uses TRBV27 with TRBJ2-6; 7 bases are shared with TRBD1. The V gene's germline CDR1 is MNHEY and CDR2 SMNVEV (reference sequence). CDR3 length equals 20 residues. The ends lost 5 bases at V and 2 bases at J; junction bases unmatched: 18. The CDR3 DNA follows: TGTGCCAGCAGTGCACTCACTATAGACAGGGATACTGCTGGGGCCAACGTCCTGACTTTC. This codes for CASSALTIDRDTAGANVLTF.

The rearrangement uses TRBV30 and TRBJ2-1, with 12 bases matching TRBD2. V trimming: 8 bases; J trimming: 8 bases; junction bases outside the gene matches: 13. This CDR3 region has 15 residues. Germline V gene data show CDR1 as GTSNPN and CDR2 as SVGIG (reference sequence). The CDR3 nucleotides are TGTGCCGTCCCAGCGCGGACTAGCGGGATCTATGAGCAGTTCTTC. As protein: CAVPARTSGIYEQFF.

The chain is built from TRBV12-3 or TRBV12-4 and TRBJ2-3; no clear D gene. The CDR3 totals 15 residues. V gave up 8 bases and J gave up 5 bases, with 20 bases separating them. The CDR3 protein is CASSVPRSWIDTQYF. The CDR3 DNA reads TGTGCCAGCTCAGTTCCAAGATCGTGGATAGATACGCAGTATTTT.

CDR3 bases: TGCAGTGCTAGTCTAGCGGGAGTGGCTGGAACCGGGGAGCTGTTTTTT. It translates to CSASLAGVAGTGELFF. The chain carries TRBV20-1 and TRBJ2-2; 10 positions match TRBD2. The CDR3 sequence is 16 residues long. Germline values: CDR1 DFQATT, CDR2 SNEGSKA (reference sequence). With 3 bases clipped from V and 5 bases from J, the junction kept 9 bases outside the gene matches.

The chain combines TRBV27 with TRBJ2-3, with D perhaps matching TRBD2 (6 bases). Germline assignment: CDR1 MNHEY and CDR2 SMNVEV (reference sequence). V gave up 3 bases and J gave up 3 bases, with 13 bases separating them. The CDR3 is 15 amino acids. The CDR3 region has the DNA TGTGCCAGCAGTTTTATTAGCGGAAGGACAGATACGCAGTATTTT. It translates to CASSFISGRTDTQYF.

This chain links TRBV6-2 or TRBV6-3 with TRBJ2-2, with 10 bases identical to TRBD1. The CDR3 extends over 13 amino acids. The V gene's germline CDR1 is MNHEY and CDR2 SVGEGT. V was pared by 8 bases and J by 3 bases, with 0 bases of the junction left unmatched. This CDR3 is CASDRGHTGELFF. The CDR3 DNA sequence: TGTGCCAGCGACAGGGGGCACACCGGGGAGCTGTTTTTT.

This clonotype was seen a few times. This chain connects TRBV6-2 or TRBV6-3 to TRBJ1-3, with 8 positions matching TRBD1. This CDR3 region has 14 residues. Germline V gene sequence: CDR1 MNHEY, CDR2 SVGEGT. Trimming cost V 6 bases and J 4 bases; bases outside gene matches: 5. The CDR3 loop reads CASRATGDGNTIYF. The CDR3 DNA reads TGTGCCAGCAGGGCGACAGGGGACGGAAACACCATATATTTT.

The V gene is TRBV30, the J gene TRBJ1-2, with D possibly TRBD1 on 5 matching bases. V was pared by 2 bases and J by 9 bases, with 10 bases between. CDR3 size: 11 residues. CDR1 is GTSNPN and CDR2 is SVGIG in the germline V gene (reference sequence). CDR3 sequence (DNA): TGTGCCTGGAGTAAGGGGTTCAGCTACACCTTC. Residues: CAWSKGFSYTF.

The chain has TRBV7-2 and TRBJ2-1; D remains ambiguous. V lost 5 bases and J lost 7, with 15 bases in between. Germline CDR1 and CDR2: SGHTA and FQGNSA. CDR3 size: 14 residues. The CDR3 loop reads CASSQGPVGNEQFF. The CDR3 DNA is TGTGCCAGCAGCCAAGGGCCGGTCGGGAATGAGCAGTTCTTC.

This chain joins TRBV12-1 and TRBJ2-2; the table's D call TRBD2 went unverified against the DNA. TRBV12-1 is marked as a pseudogene. This CDR3 contains 16 residues. The DNA for the CDR3 is TGTGCCAGCAGCTGGAGACTAGCGGGACTTTTCAGGGAGCTGTTTTTT. Translating it yields CASSWRLAGLFRELFF.

This chain uses TRBV6-1 with TRBJ2-7; D gene uncertain. The CDR3 runs to 13 residues. Germline CDR1 is MNHNS and CDR2 is SASEGT. V shed 2 bases and J shed 6 bases, with 11 bases lying between them. CDR3 sequence (DNA): TGTGCCAGCAGTGAACGGGCGTACGGCGAGCAGTACTTC. Amino acids: CASSERAYGEQYF.

The chain employs TRBV2 and TRBJ2-3; weak D call: TRBD2 (6 bases). The CDR3 runs to 13 residues. Trimming left V 1 base short and J 5 bases short, with 7 bases between. CDR1 is SNHLY and CDR2 is FYNNEI in the germline V gene. The CDR3 nucleotides are TGTGCCAGCAGTGAAGGGAGGGAAGATACGCAGTATTTT. Translation gives CASSEGREDTQYF. Combining the CDR3 with reference TRBV2 and TRBJ2-3 gives the whole variable domain EPEVTQTPSHQVTQMGQEVILRCVPISNHLYFYWYRQILGQKVEFLVSFYNNEISEKSEIFDDQFSVERPDGSNFTLKIRSTKLEDSAMYFCASSEGREDTQYFGPGTRLTVL.

Only one count was recorded for this clonotype. As DNA, the CDR3 is TGCGCCAGCAGGCAAACTAGCGGACAGTACCAAGAGACCCAGTACTTC. Translated: CASRQTSGQYQETQYF. The chain uses TRBV4-1 and TRBJ2-5; 8 bases are a match to TRBD2. Germline CDR1 and CDR2: MGHRA and YSYEKL. The CDR3 extends over 16 amino acids. V dropped 6 bases and J dropped 0; count of bases not matched to a gene: 9.

This clonotype was counted between two and nine times. The rearrangement links TRBV24-1 to TRBJ2-5; TRBD2 matches 9 bases. J was trimmed by 5 bases and V by 4 bases; bases with no gene match: 10. Looked up from germline, CDR1 is KGHDR and CDR2 is SFDVKD. CDR3 length equals 16 residues. This chain's CDR3 is CATSDLPIAGVETQYF. The CDR3 DNA follows: TGTGCCACCAGTGACCTACCCATAGCGGGAGTGGAGACCCAGTACTTC.

This clonotype was picked up a small number of times. This sequence joins TRBV5-1 and TRBJ2-7; 9 positions match TRBD2. With V trimmed by 0 bases and J by 2 bases, 12 bases remained unmatched. Germline V gene lookup returns CDR1 SGHRS and CDR2 YFSETQ. The CDR3 is 18 amino acids. Here the CDR3 reads CASSLGGSSGSQTYEQYF. The CDR3 DNA reads as TGCGCCAGCAGCTTGGGTGGGAGTAGCGGGAGCCAGACCTACGAGCAGTACTTC. The entire variable domain, with the rest obtained from reference TRBV5-1 and TRBJ2-7, is as follows: KAGVTQTPRYLIKTRGQQVTLSCSPISGHRSVSWYQQTPGQGLQFLFEYFSETQRNKGNFPGRFSGRQFSNSRSEMNVSTLELGDSALYLCASSLGGSSGSQTYEQYFGPGTRLTVT.

The V call is TRBV20-1, the J call TRBJ2-1; tentatively, D is TRBD1 or TRBD2 (5 bases each). Germline assignment: CDR1 DFQATT and CDR2 SNEGSKA (reference sequence). The V end was cut by 6 bases, the J end by 6 bases, with 18 bases between. This CDR3 region has 14 residues. CDR3 in amino acids: CSAKTGTAVNEQFF. The CDR3 coding sequence is TGCAGTGCAAAAACCGGGACCGCAGTCAATGAGCAGTTCTTC.

This rearrangement joins TRBV7-3 to TRBJ2-1; 8 nucleotides agree with TRBD2. From germline, CDR1 is SGHTA and CDR2 FQGTGA. The CDR3 has 16 amino acids. V shed 4 bases and J 0 bases; nucleotides not matched to a gene: 5. Written as DNA, the CDR3 is TGTGCCAGCAGCTACCGGGGGGGAAGCTCCTACAATGAGCAGTTCTTC. It encodes CASSYRGGSSYNEQFF.

The sample holds one count of this clonotype. V and J are TRBV5-1 and TRBJ1-1; the match to TRBD1 covers 7 bases. The CDR3 has 19 amino acids. The V segment lost 5 bases and the J segment 2 bases; nucleotides outside the gene matches: 21. Germline loops: CDR1 SGHRS, CDR2 YFSETQ. Written as DNA, the CDR3 is TGCGCCAGCAGTTTCAAATTGGGCCGGGACAGTTCAAGAAACACTGAAGCTTTCTTT. It translates to CASSFKLGRDSSRNTEAFF.

This clonotype was observed a handful of times. This chain connects TRBV5-1 to TRBJ1-5, with a possible D match to TRBD1 (6 bases). This CDR3 has 13 residues. Trimming left V 5 bases short and J 4 bases short, with 10 bases between. Germline V gene data show CDR1 as SGHRS and CDR2 as YFSETQ. Here the CDR3 DNA reads TGCGCCAGCAGGAGGGGGGCTAATCAGCCCCAGCATTTT. This translates into CASRRGANQPQHF.

The rearrangement joins TRBV15 to TRBJ2-7, with 11 bases fitting TRBD2. The CDR3 runs 15 residues. Unmatched junction bases numbered 6, after V lost 4 bases and J lost 4 bases. Germline values: CDR1 LNHNV, CDR2 YYDKDF (reference sequence). CDR3 coding DNA: TGTGCCACCAGCACTATAGCGGGAGGGCCTTACGAGCAGTACTTC. This gives the protein CATSTIAGGPYEQYF. The full variable domain, completed using reference TRBV15 and TRBJ2-7, is DAMVIQNPRYQVTQFGKPVTLSCSQTLNHNVMYWYQQKSSQAPKLLFHYYDKDFNNEADTPDNFQSRRPNTSFCFLDIRSPGLGDTAMYLCATSTIAGGPYEQYFGPGTRLTVT.

CDR3 sequence reads: CASSSPGEGRNTQYF. The DNA of the CDR3 is TGTGCCAGCAGCTCTCCCGGGGAGGGTAGAAATACGCAGTATTTT. The chain joins TRBV7-9 to TRBJ2-3; 7 nucleotides agree with TRBD2. Germline lookup yields CDR1 SEHNR and CDR2 FQNEAQ (reference sequence). CDR3 length equals 15 residues. V was pared by 4 bases and J by 7 bases, with 11 bases of the junction left unmatched.

This clonotype came up once. The V call is TRBV20-1, the J call TRBJ1-4; no reliable D call. The V and J ends lost 6 bases and 0 bases respectively, with 14 bases between them. The V gene's germline CDR1 is DFQATT and CDR2 SNEGSKA (reference sequence). The CDR3 loop spans 15 amino acids. The DNA of the CDR3 is TGCAGTGCGATCGAACCCCATGCAACTAATGAAAAACTGTTTTTT. Encoded protein: CSAIEPHATNEKLFF.

This clonotype has just a few counts. This chain uses TRBV20-1 with TRBJ1-1; tentatively, D is TRBD1 (5 bases). Trimming pared 3 bases from V and 0 bases from J, leaving 8 bases between. Germline assignment: CDR1 DFQATT and CDR2 SNEGSKA (reference sequence). The CDR3 contains 13 residues. The CDR3 region has the DNA TGCAGTGCTAGGCAGGGAATGAACACTGAAGCTTTCTTT. It specifies CSARQGMNTEAFF.